This T cell receptor (beta chain) originates from a study of cytomegalovirus exposure and HLA in healthy donors. Notes on the study in general: Earlier analysis found most TCR beta V segments productive about 90% or about 30% of the time. Analyses of presence/absence relied on an assumption of roughly uniform sequencing depth across donors.

CDR3 length equals 14 residues. After removal of 6 bases from V and 4 bases from J, the junction contained 8 bases not matched to a gene. In germline, CDR1 is MNHEY, CDR2 SMNVEV (reference sequence). The primer mix had 60 Vbeta and 13 Jbeta primers. Repertoires were generated with immunoSEQ multiplex PCR, while TCRdb's copy carries only in-frame clones and drops some. The sample contains 95,000 to 150,000 clones, around four fifths of which appear only once. Details on this clone: Its antigen is as yet unknown.

The chain is built from TRBV27 and TRBJ1-1, with 7 bases fitting TRBD1. Sample: PBMCs. This receptor was obtained from a man between 18 and 29 years old in good health and CMV-seropositive. For the CDR3, the DNA is TGTGCCAGCAGCGAGGGGGCGTACGGCACTGAAGCTTTCTTT. Amino acid sequence: CASSEGAYGTEAFF.